Shown below are 32 T cell receptor beta chains from a single sample sequenced in a study of T cells after posttransplantation cyclophosphamide (dated by TCRdb to the mid-2010s). Library creation used the immunoSEQ multiplex PCR assay. In its TCRdb copy, this immuneACCESS table keeps in-frame sequences only and misses some clones. Where compared with another copy, unresolved V genes explain less than half of these, and the others have no known cause. The sample table contains about 28,000 clones; only one count was recorded for roughly 90% of them. Roughly 3.3% of the sample comes from the top ten. What was sequenced was PBMCs. These receptors all come from a man aged 50-60 years.

V and J are TRBV6-1 and TRBJ1-1, with 8 bases aligning to TRBD1. Trimming took 8 bases from V and 10 from J; bases not matched to a gene: 3. The CDR3 contains 10 residues. Germline assignment: CDR1 MNHNS and CDR2 SASEGT. The CDR3 region is CASGQGRAFF. The CDR3 DNA is TGTGCCAGCGGACAGGGTAGAGCTTTCTTT.

This chain uses TRBV30 with TRBJ1-2; D is unclear. Trimming pared 0 bases from V and 1 base from J, leaving 15 bases between. The germline CDR1 and CDR2 sequences are GTSNPN and SVGIG (reference sequence). The CDR3 extends over 16 amino acids. The CDR3 loop is CAWSVRGSTGNYGYTF. CDR3 DNA: TGTGCCTGGAGTGTGCGAGGGAGTACCGGTAACTATGGCTACACCTTC.

In its sample, this clone was seen once. The chain couples TRBV7-3 to TRBJ1-6; perhaps TRBD1 as D (6 bases). The CDR3 has 14 amino acids. Germline lookup yields CDR1 SGHTA and CDR2 FQGTGA. With 5 bases removed from V and 5 bases from J, the gap between germline ends came to 10 bases. The CDR3 reads CASSATGNNSPLHF. The CDR3 DNA is TGTGCCAGCAGCGCTACAGGGAATAATTCACCCCTCCACTTT. The variable domain in full, completed from reference TRBV7-3 and TRBJ1-6, reads GAGVSQTPSNKVTEKGKYVELRCDPISGHTALYWYRQSLGQGPEFLIYFQGTGAADDSGLPNDRFFAVRPEGSVSTLKIQRTERGDSAVYLCASSATGNNSPLHFGNGTRLTVT.

The table lists this clone with a few counts. V usage is TRBV4-1 and J usage is TRBJ1-3; D is unclear. This CDR3 has 14 amino acids. V lost 1 base and J 4 bases, leaving 8 bases between the germline ends. The germline gives CDR1 MGHRA, CDR2 YSYEKL. This CDR3 reads CASSQGQAGNTIYF. The CDR3 nucleotides read TGCGCCAGCAGCCAAGGGCAGGCCGGAAACACCATATATTTT.

V usage is TRBV7-6 and J usage is TRBJ2-3; TRBD1 might be the D (6 bases). Germline V gene sequence: CDR1 SGHVS, CDR2 FNYEAQ. V dropped 2 bases and J dropped 2 bases, with 11 bases sitting between them. The CDR3 sequence is 15 residues long. The CDR3 region is CASSLQGMNTDTQYF. CDR3 nucleotide sequence: TGTGCCAGCAGCTTACAGGGGATGAACACAGATACGCAGTATTTT.

The chain has TRBV5-4 and TRBJ1-2; D uncertain. Germline V gene sequence: CDR1 SGHNT, CDR2 YYREEE (reference sequence). V was shortened by 0 bases and J by 3 bases, with 9 bases between the two germline ends. The CDR3 has 14 residues. The CDR3 sequence is CASSLVSRDYGYTF. For the CDR3, the DNA is TGTGCCAGCAGCTTGGTTAGCCGGGACTATGGCTACACCTTC.

The chain links TRBV7-3 to TRBJ2-1, with D perhaps TRBD2 (6 bases). This CDR3 contains 16 residues. Trimming pared 6 bases from V and 0 bases from J, leaving 15 bases between. Germline V gives CDR1 SGHTA, CDR2 FQGTGA. The CDR3 sequence is CASSSFGGSSYNEQFF. DNA of the CDR3: TGTGCCAGCAGTTCCTTCGGGGGTAGCTCCTACAATGAGCAGTTCTTC.

The rearrangement links TRBV6-5 to TRBJ2-2; D ambiguous. V was cut by 2 bases and J by 2 bases, with 6 bases left in between. Germline V gene data show CDR1 as MNHEY and CDR2 as SVGAGI. This CDR3 spans 14 amino acids. CDR3 nucleotide sequence: TGTGCCAGCAGTTACGCTAGAAACACCGGGGAGCTGTTTTTT. Translated, it gives CASSYARNTGELFF.

This chain uses TRBV28 with TRBJ1-2; TRBD1 matches at 8 bases. CDR1 MDHEN and CDR2 SYDVKM come from the germline V gene. The trim removed 6 bases at V and 5 bases at J, leaving 5 bases unmatched. The CDR3 totals 13 residues. The CDR3 DNA follows: TGTGCCAGCAGGGAGGGGACAGGATATGGCTACACCTTC. The encoded protein is CASREGTGYGYTF.

V usage is TRBV10-3 and J usage is TRBJ2-3, with a tentative D call TRBD2 (5 bases). The CDR3 has 14 amino acids. Per the germline V gene, CDR1 is ENHRY and CDR2 is SYGVKD. V lost 6 bases to trimming and J lost 2 bases, with 12 bases between them. CDR3 protein: CAIRVDWNTDTQYF. The DNA of the CDR3 is TGTGCCATCAGGGTGGACTGGAACACAGATACGCAGTATTTT.

This rearrangement joins TRBV7-2 to TRBJ1-5, with 7 bases that match TRBD1. V shed 6 bases, J shed 3 bases, and the junction held 2 bases outside the gene matches. CDR1 is SGHTA, CDR2 FQGNSA, per germline. The CDR3 is 13 amino acids. The CDR3: CASRTGPNQPQHF. As DNA, the CDR3 is TGTGCCAGCAGGACAGGGCCCAATCAGCCCCAGCATTTT.

This chain links TRBV9 with TRBJ1-1; D gene uncertain. V was shortened by 0 bases and J by 1 base, with 7 bases between the two germline ends. This CDR3 has 14 amino acids. CDR1 is SGDLS, CDR2 YYNGEE, per germline. CDR3: CASSVGPGNTEAFF. The CDR3 DNA is TGTGCCAGCAGCGTAGGCCCCGGGAACACTGAAGCTTTCTTT. Combining the CDR3 with reference TRBV9 and TRBJ1-1 gives the whole variable domain DSGVTQTPKHLITATGQRVTLRCSPRSGDLSVYWYQQSLDQGLQFLIQYYNGEERAKGNILERFSAQQFPDLHSELNLSSLELGDSALYFCASSVGPGNTEAFFGQGTRLTVV.

V and J are TRBV9 and TRBJ2-2; perhaps TRBD2 as D (6 bases). CDR3 length equals 17 residues. Between the trimmed V and J ends, which lost 1 base and 6 bases, there was a span of 19 bases. Germline CDR1 reads SGDLS; CDR2 reads YYNGEE. The CDR3 is CASSVQALAKVSGELFF. CDR3 coding DNA: TGTGCCAGCAGCGTACAAGCGCTAGCGAAAGTCTCCGGGGAGCTGTTTTTT.

The genes are TRBV7-2 and TRBJ1-2, with no clear D. From germline, CDR1 is SGHTA and CDR2 FQGNSA. The CDR3 sequence is 15 residues long. Trimming cost V 1 base and J 4 bases, with 13 bases left between them. DNA of the CDR3: TGTGCCAGCAGCTTAGAGGGCGGGTCCCTCTATGGCTACACCTTC. Its protein is CASSLEGGSLYGYTF.

The V call is TRBV9, the J call TRBJ2-3; TRBD1 is a possible D gene (7 bases). The V end lost 3 bases, the J end lost 11 bases, and 13 bases lay between the germline ends. The length of the CDR3 is 12 residues. Germline V gene data show CDR1 as SGDLS and CDR2 as YYNGEE. The CDR3 DNA reads TGTGCCAGCAGCGCTCAGGGGGGAGGGCAGTATTTT. Its protein is CASSAQGGGQYF.

The gene calls are TRBV7-9 and TRBJ2-1, with a weak D call TRBD2 (5 bases). The CDR3 length is 15 residues. V gave up 5 bases and J gave up 2 bases, with 13 bases separating them. CDR1 is SEHNR, CDR2 FQNEAQ, per germline (reference sequence). In DNA form, the CDR3 reads TGTGCCAGCAGCCCTTCCATGGGAGCCTACAATGAGCAGTTCTTC. It is translated as CASSPSMGAYNEQFF.

This rearrangement joins TRBV4-3 to TRBJ1-5; the D is unclear. Looked up from germline, CDR1 is LGHNA and CDR2 is YSLEER. Trimming left V 1 base short and J 4 bases short, with 11 bases between. The CDR3 extends over 15 amino acids. This CDR3 reads CASSQVHRENQPQHF. The CDR3 DNA reads TGCGCCAGCAGCCAAGTGCACAGAGAAAATCAGCCCCAGCATTTT.

The genes are TRBV7-8 and TRBJ2-1; 8 nucleotides agree with TRBD2. Germline lookup yields CDR1 SGHVS and CDR2 FQNEAQ. V shed 2 bases, J shed 4 bases, and the junction held 7 bases outside the gene matches. The CDR3 length is 16 residues. As DNA, the CDR3 is TGTGCCAGCAGCTTACGGGGGGGTATGCCTTACAATGAGCAGTTCTTC. This encodes CASSLRGGMPYNEQFF.

The CDR3 sequence is CASSPHRTVEQFF. CDR3 DNA sequence: TGTGCCAGCAGCCCACATAGGACAGTCGAACAGTTCTTC. The V and J genes are TRBV11-3 and TRBJ2-1; the D gene is possibly TRBD1 (6 bases). Trimming shortened V by 5 bases and J by 13 bases, and 18 bases separated the two germline ends. This CDR3 is built from 13 residues. Germline V gene lookup returns CDR1 SGHNT and CDR2 YENEEA.

The chain has TRBV4-3 and TRBJ1-1, with D perhaps TRBD1 (6 bases). The V and J ends lost 4 bases and 10 bases respectively, with 25 bases between them. The CDR3 runs 16 residues. CDR1 and CDR2 from the germline V gene are LGHNA and YSLEER. CDR3 bases: TGCGCCAGCAGCCGAAGTACCGGGACAAAGGGTAATATAGCTTTCTTT. Encoded protein: CASSRSTGTKGNIAFF.

V usage is TRBV23-1 and J usage is TRBJ2-7; maybe TRBD1 (6 bases). TRBV23-1 is classed as an ORF, of uncertain function. V was shortened by 9 bases and J by 2 bases, with 32 bases between the two germline ends. This CDR3 is built from 19 residues. CDR3 sequence: CASRDRDNRESKSPYEQYF. The CDR3, as DNA: TGCGCCAGTCGAGACCGGGACAATCGGGAATCTAAGTCGCCCTACGAGCAGTACTTC.

This rearrangement joins TRBV19 to TRBJ1-2, with D perhaps matching TRBD1 (5 bases). Germline CDR1 reads LNHDA; CDR2 reads SQIVND (reference sequence). The V gene lost 6 bases and the J gene lost 2 bases, with 13 bases spanning the gap. The CDR3 length is 14 residues. The CDR3 DNA reads as TGTGCCAGTAGAGAGTCGACAGAGAACTATGGCTACACCTTC. Protein product: CASRESTENYGYTF.

The chain couples TRBV7-2 to TRBJ1-5; unclear D gene. Trimming stripped 2 bases from V and 5 bases from J, with 7 bases between. The germline gives CDR1 SGHTA, CDR2 FQGNSA. This CDR3 comprises 13 residues. The CDR3 reads CASSLFQDQPQHF. The DNA of the CDR3 is TGTGCCAGCAGCTTATTTCAGGATCAGCCCCAGCATTTT.

This chain uses TRBV5-1 with TRBJ2-5; TRBD2 matches at 9 bases. Germline V gives CDR1 SGHRS, CDR2 YFSETQ. V lost 5 bases to trimming and J lost 5 bases; unmatched junction nucleotides: 7. The CDR3 extends over 14 amino acids. The CDR3, as DNA: TGCGCCAGCAGGTTTCTAGCGGGAATGGAGACCCAGTACTTC. Protein product: CASRFLAGMETQYF.

The chain uses TRBV6-6 and TRBJ2-7, with 8 bases fitting TRBD1. V gave up 0 bases and J gave up 6 bases; unmatched junction bases: 10. The CDR3 length is 16 residues. Germline-derived CDR1 and CDR2 are MNHNY and SVGAGI (reference sequence). In DNA, the CDR3 is TGTGCCAGCAGTTACTCAGGGACAGGATTACCTATCGAGCAGTACTTC. It is translated as CASSYSGTGLPIEQYF.

The J gene is TRBJ2-2, the V gene TRBV6-1, with TRBD2 matching 7 bases. V lost 1 base and J lost 5; bases outside the gene matches: 7. Germline V gives CDR1 MNHNS, CDR2 SASEGT. The CDR3 loop spans 16 amino acids. The DNA for the CDR3 is TGTGCCAGCAGTGAAGTGGGGAGGGCCCGTACCGGGGAGCTGTTTTTT. The encoded protein is CASSEVGRARTGELFF.

The CDR3 DNA reads TGTGCTAGTGGCGGGACAGCCTACAATGAGCAGTTCTTC. As protein: CASGGTAYNEQFF. The J gene is TRBJ2-1, the V gene TRBV12-5; TRBD1 agrees at 7 bases. CDR3 length: 13 amino acids. CDR1 LGHNT and CDR2 FRNRAP come from the germline V gene. V was clipped by 6 bases and J by 2 bases; unmatched bases: 1.

V usage is TRBV5-1 and J usage is TRBJ2-5, with a possible D match to TRBD1 (6 bases). The J call is uncertain, as TRBJ2-7 better fits the DNA end. The CDR3 is 14 residues long. In germline, CDR1 is SGHRS, CDR2 YFSETQ. The CDR3 nucleotides are TGCGCCAGCCGGCCGCGGACAGATAGTAGCGAGCAGTACTTC. Translated, it gives CASRPRTDSSEQYF.

The chain links TRBV5-6 to TRBJ2-1; 11 bases are a match to TRBD2. The CDR3 runs to 17 residues. Germline trimming cut 0 bases from V and 7 bases from J; bases unmatched to any gene: 9. Germline V lookup: CDR1 SGHDT, CDR2 YYEEEE. CDR3 in DNA: TGTGCCAGCAGCTTGGAGGGTAGCGGGAGGGCTGGAAATGAGCAGTTCTTC. This encodes CASSLEGSGRAGNEQFF.

The J gene is TRBJ1-1, the V gene TRBV30; 8 bases fit TRBD1. CDR3 length: 18 residues. Losses at the gene ends were 3 bases for V and 0 bases for J; bases not matched to a gene: 15. Germline V gene data show CDR1 as GTSNPN and CDR2 as SVGIG (reference sequence). CDR3 loop: CAWRPQRGTGSMNTEAFF. CDR3 nucleotides: TGTGCCTGGAGACCTCAAAGGGGGACAGGTAGCATGAACACTGAAGCTTTCTTT.

The chain links TRBV7-9 to TRBJ2-5; possible D gene TRBD2, 6 bases. Trimming removed 5 bases at V and 4 bases at J, with 11 bases between. CDR1 is SEHNR, CDR2 FQNEAQ, per germline (reference sequence). The CDR3 is 13 residues long. The CDR3 sequence is CASSTSFAETQYF. The CDR3 nucleotides read TGTGCCAGCAGCACTAGCTTCGCAGAGACCCAGTACTTC.

The CDR3 coding sequence is TGTGCCAGCAGCTTAGCGGGAGGGCCTGGCGGGGAGCTGTTTTTT. Its translation: CASSLAGGPGGELFF. The chain has TRBV7-9 and TRBJ2-2, with 7 bases aligning to TRBD2. V was clipped by 0 bases and J by 7 bases; unmatched bases: 5. The V gene's germline CDR1 is SEHNR and CDR2 FQNEAQ (reference sequence). The CDR3 extends over 15 amino acids.